This note documents a single T cell receptor beta chain sequence. The antigen is not known. These data come from a study of shared clonotypes between healthy human individuals. V gave up 1 base and J gave up 6 bases; unmatched junction bases: 8. The germline V gene encodes CDR1 MGHRA and CDR2 YSYEKL. This CDR3 is 16 amino acids long. Findings and limits, study-wide: Naive CD4 clonotypes overlapped across a handful of donors at around 5%. It was the non-shared clonotypes that had lower generation probabilities than clonotypes shared by all four donors. Among donors, sharing of clonotypes was expected to be affected by sequencing depth.

Deep was the level at which the assay was run. Profiled with immunoSEQ multiplex PCR; TCRdb holds only in-frame clones, not every one. The sample consists of roughly 410,000 clones, 95% to 97% of them appearing once. Input material: memory CD8+ T cells sorted from blood. Subset here: CD45RO+ cells pooled with CCR7-negative TemRA cells. The chain has TRBV4-1 and TRBJ2-1, with 8 positions matching TRBD1. The sequence derives from a man aged 30 to 45 in good health. The CDR3 spells CASSQAWQGASNEQFF. The CDR3 DNA follows: TGCGCCAGCAGCCAAGCGTGGCAGGGGGCCTCCAATGAGCAGTTCTTC.